This T cell receptor (beta chain) came from a study of cytomegalovirus exposure and HLA in healthy donors. Looking at the study overall: In a later analysis, the roughly 120 validation repertoires were reported to have used the same platform as the 650 to 800 first-cohort repertoires. Study observations and caveats: In vitro work confirmed that a few CMV-associated chains recognize CMV antigens.

Assay used: immunoSEQ multiplex PCR; TCRdb lists only in-frame clones, some missing. The sample includes fewer than 120,000 clones, roughly 90% seen only once; the top ten take around 1.9%. The CDR3 length is 16 residues. The V end was cut by 5 bases, the J end by 4 bases, with 20 bases between. CDR1 is LNHDA, CDR2 SQIVND, per germline (reference sequence). On this clone itself: Its antigen is unknown.

The material sequenced was PBMCs. The sequence was obtained from a woman aged 18 to 35 in good health and CMV-seronegative. The genes are TRBV19 and TRBJ1-1; weak D call: TRBD1 (6 bases). Here the CDR3 DNA reads TGTGCCAGTAGTGTTACCGGGACAACAACGGTCACTGAAGCTTTCTTT. It codes for CASSVTGTTTVTEAFF. Together with reference TRBV19 and TRBJ1-1, the CDR3 gives the full variable domain: DGGITQSPKYLFRKEGQNVTLSCEQNLNHDAMYWYRQDPGQGLRLIYYSQIVNDFQKGDIAEGYSVSREKKESFPLTVTSAQKNPTAFYLCASSVTGTTTVTEAFFGQGTRLTVV.